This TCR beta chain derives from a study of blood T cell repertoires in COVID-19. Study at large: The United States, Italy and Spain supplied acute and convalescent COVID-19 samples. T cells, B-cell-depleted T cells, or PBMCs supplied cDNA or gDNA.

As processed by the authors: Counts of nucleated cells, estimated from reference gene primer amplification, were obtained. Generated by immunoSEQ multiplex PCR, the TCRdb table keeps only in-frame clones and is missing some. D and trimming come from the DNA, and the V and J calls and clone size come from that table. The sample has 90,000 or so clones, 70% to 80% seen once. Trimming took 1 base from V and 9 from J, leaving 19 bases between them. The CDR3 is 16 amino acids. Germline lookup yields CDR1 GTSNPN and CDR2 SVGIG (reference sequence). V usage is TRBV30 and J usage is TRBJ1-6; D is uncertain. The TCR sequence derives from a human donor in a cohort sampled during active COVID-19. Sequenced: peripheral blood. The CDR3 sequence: CAWSDTRPELGSPLHF. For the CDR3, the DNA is TGTGCCTGGAGTGATACGAGGCCGGAGTTGGGTTCACCCCTCCACTTT.